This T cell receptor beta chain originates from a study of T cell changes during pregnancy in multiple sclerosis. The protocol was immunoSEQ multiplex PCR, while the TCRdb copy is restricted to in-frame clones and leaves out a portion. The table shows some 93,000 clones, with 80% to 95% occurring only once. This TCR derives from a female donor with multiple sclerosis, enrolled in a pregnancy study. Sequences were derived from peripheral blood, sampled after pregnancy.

The CDR3 is CASSTMAASDTEAFF. In nucleotides, the CDR3 is TGTGCCAGCAGCACAATGGCGGCCAGCGACACTGAAGCTTTCTTT. This chain joins TRBV7-9 and TRBJ1-1; D is ambiguous. The CDR3 is made up of 15 amino acids. Germline lookup yields CDR1 SEHNR and CDR2 FQNEAQ (reference sequence). The V end lost 5 bases, the J end lost 3 bases, and 16 bases lay between the germline ends.